Sequencing of this T cell receptor beta chain was carried out in a study of identical twins (TCRdb year 2016). At the level of the whole study: TCR alpha and beta repertoires from monozygotic twins, unrelated adults of various ages and cord blood were deep-sequenced to test whether fetal clonotypes persist. To rule out contamination, the twin experiments were replicated at different times with different library preparation protocols. Broad study findings and their caveats: In monozygotic twins, recombination models systematically underestimated out-of-frame TCR alpha sharing, but the models matched the sharing seen between unrelated individuals. Because the same donors could not be followed over many years, the conclusions depended on cross-sectional statistical analysis. Invariant T cells such as MAIT and iNKT could partly confound zero-insertion analyses, although diverse VJ usage argued against such confounding for most clonotypes. Out-of-frame TCR alpha sequences shared between twins showed an excess of low generation-probability sequences compared with coincidental sharing between unrelated individuals. Abundant cord blood beta clonotypes carried fewer insertions; young adult naive repertoires showed a weaker similar trend, while memory repertoires showed none. The excess sharing between twins in beta out-of-frame sequences was weaker because fewer shared sequences reduced the signal-to-noise ratio.

This clonotype was picked up a small number of times. Its antigen is still unknown. Nothing much larger sits one base from this clone, and base qualities are not available. Only healthy Caucasian donors were included. Three pairs of female monozygotic twins, all aged about 18 to 29 years, made up the twin cohort. Miltenyi CD45RO+ enrichment and human naive T-cell isolation kits were used to isolate memory (CD45RO+) and naive T cells from PBMC. Library preparation was by 5' RACE. Sequencing was performed on an Illumina HiSeq 2000. Template switching introduced a universal primer binding site; the final cDNA contained a unique molecular identifier, enabling accurate counting of TCR cDNA molecules. First-strand cDNA for TCR alpha and beta chains was synthesized from specific primers in the conserved constant-segment region. Each cDNA library was double barcoded, with a SMART-Mk sample barcode plus Illumina barcodes, to control for contamination. Two successive PCR steps introduced TruSeq adapter sequences along with Illumina sample barcodes. TCR alpha and beta cDNA libraries were sequenced on the Illumina HiSeq platform with custom primers. The published analysis was carried out like this. MiGEC was used to process raw reads and extract unique molecular identifiers, and MiXCR was used to find CDR3 positions. For each individual, recombination models were inferred using an EM algorithm with the repgenHMM and IGoR tools. The analysis of shared clonotypes was done with the tcR package in R, with sharing normalized by the product of cloneset sizes. To study raw recombination free of thymic and clonal selection effects, out-of-frame nonproductive sequences were analyzed. The public reads were reanalyzed by TCRdb: fastp trimming at Q25, MiXCR alignment, in-frame beta chains only. Entries are consolidated by CDR3 protein sequence, retaining the most common genes and DNA. It is TCRdb's table, rather than the study itself, that gives the V and J calls and clone size. Present in this sample are 210,000 or so distinct CDR3 sequences, 6% to 9% of which were seen just once. Together, the top ten hold less than 2% of the sample.

The CDR3 starts with the cysteine, ends with the phenylalanine, and has 20 residues. Here the CDR3 DNA is all that survives: 60 bases in frame from base 1. V is cut back by 4 bases and J by 5 bases, with 22 bases in the junction unmatched. CDR1 and CDR2 are drawn from the germline V gene: LGHNA, YNFKEQ. This sample was also put to use in a study of yellow fever vaccine responses in identical twins. The second study reports: The T cell response to vaccination in identical twins was reported by the authors to appear partly convergent and partly personalized. The study precisely tracked vaccine-responding T cell clones in identical twins.

The sequence derives from a woman aged 18 to 35 in good health. The rearranged segments are TRBV4-2 and TRBJ2-5, with 10 central nucleotides matching TRBD2. Material for sequencing was memory (CD45RO+) T cells sorted from blood. The cell subset or site label on this specimen signifies: CD45RO+ enriched T cells. The CDR3 protein is CASSLGAPGEVAGGMETQYF. The nucleotides read TGTGCCAGCAGCCTAGGGGCCCCGGGGGAGGTAGCGGGAGGTATGGAGACCCAGTACTTC.